This is a list of T cell receptor beta chains from one sample in a study of blood T cell repertoires in COVID-19. Here immunoSEQ multiplex PCR was the method, and the copy in TCRdb shows in-frame clones only, minus some. The sample yields approximately 77,000 clones, 65% to 85% seen once. Sequencing used peripheral blood. The receptors come from a woman aged 55-70 years with acute or convalescent COVID-19. Each CDR3 is given with its conserved first and last residue. Only part of the rows carry a size: once, few, many, or a class if the clone is expanded.

v_call clone_size cdr3_aa
TRBV7-3 - CASSKSPGHEAFF
TRBV7-9 few CASSLVSTGGYNSPLHF
TRBV18 - CASSPSRGNDAGELFF
TRBV12-2 - CASRLEGHQPQHF
TRBV24-1 - CATSDVRGGRGFF
TRBV5-5 - CASSFGGVGTEAFF
TRBV11-2 - CASSLDHFGQGRDTEAFF
TRBV27 - CASSHGTSGATYEQYF
TRBV7-9 - CASSLTDQGGSYGYTF
TRBV12-2 - CASRLLRGLNGYTF
TRBV5-1 - CASSYQPPGQGREETQYF
TRBV7-9 - CASSWDRENTGELFF
TRBV7-2 - CASILGGHSTDTQYF
TRBV29-1 few CSVEVQANGYTF
TRBV9 - CASSVSGTGLSEAFF
TRBV5-1 - CASSPGDREGNQPQHF
TRBV30 - CAWSLKGLRSSGNTIYF
TRBV4-3 few CASSQDVTGTAFTEQYF
TRBV7-2 - CASSLGFYTDTQYF
TRBV28 - CASIARQGHEQYF
TRBV9 - CASSPRGGLTSGANVLTF